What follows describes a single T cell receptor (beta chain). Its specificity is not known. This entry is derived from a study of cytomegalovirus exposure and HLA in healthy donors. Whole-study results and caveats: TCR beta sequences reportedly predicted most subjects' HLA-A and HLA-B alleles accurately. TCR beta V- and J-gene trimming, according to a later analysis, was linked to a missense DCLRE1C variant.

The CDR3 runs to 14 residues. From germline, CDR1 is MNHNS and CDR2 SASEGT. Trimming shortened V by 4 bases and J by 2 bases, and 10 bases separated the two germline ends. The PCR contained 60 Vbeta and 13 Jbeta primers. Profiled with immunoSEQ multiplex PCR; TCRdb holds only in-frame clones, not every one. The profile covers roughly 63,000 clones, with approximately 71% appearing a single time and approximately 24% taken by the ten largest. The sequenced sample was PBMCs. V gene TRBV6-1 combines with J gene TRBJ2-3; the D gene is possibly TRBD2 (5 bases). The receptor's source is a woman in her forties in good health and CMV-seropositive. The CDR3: CASSVRGFTDTQYF. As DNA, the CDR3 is TGTGCCAGCAGTGTCCGGGGTTTCACAGATACGCAGTATTTT.